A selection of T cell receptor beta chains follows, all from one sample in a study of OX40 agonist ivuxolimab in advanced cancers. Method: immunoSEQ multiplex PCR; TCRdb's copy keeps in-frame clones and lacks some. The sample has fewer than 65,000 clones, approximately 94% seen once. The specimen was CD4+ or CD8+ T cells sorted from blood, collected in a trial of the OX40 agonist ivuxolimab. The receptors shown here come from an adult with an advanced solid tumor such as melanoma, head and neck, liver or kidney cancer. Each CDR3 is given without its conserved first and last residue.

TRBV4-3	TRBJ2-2	ASSQEQFLAGRTGELF
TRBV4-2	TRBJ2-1	ASSQDGDEQF
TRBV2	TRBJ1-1	ASSEAPGGGKSTEAF
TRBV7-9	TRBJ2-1	ASSPRSYNEQF
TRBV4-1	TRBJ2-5	ASSQDGPSGRRETQY
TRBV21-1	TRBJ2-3	ASSKLGTWTSGRARDTQY
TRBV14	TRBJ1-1	ASSPRTWDTEAF
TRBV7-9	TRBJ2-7	ASSLATDYEQY
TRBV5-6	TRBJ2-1	ASSLIALSGDEQF
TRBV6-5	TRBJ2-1	ASSPGNSYNEQF
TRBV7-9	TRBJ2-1	ASSLPTTEQF
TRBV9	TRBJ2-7	ASSIGGDPGYEQY
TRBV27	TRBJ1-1	ASSLGVSLNTEAF
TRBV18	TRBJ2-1	ASSPRQGYNEQF
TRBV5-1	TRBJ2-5	ASSQGTGGSETQY
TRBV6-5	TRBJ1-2	ASSWRQGISGGYT
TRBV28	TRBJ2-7	ASSSGQGVGYEQY
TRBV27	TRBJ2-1	ASSLGTVYNEQF
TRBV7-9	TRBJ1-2	ASSTADSNYGYT
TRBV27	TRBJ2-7	ASSWGTEIYEQY
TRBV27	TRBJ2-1	ASSQGLAAYNEQF
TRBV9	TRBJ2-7	ASSVGWTSGTYEQY
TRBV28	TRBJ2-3	ASSWTSGSTDTQY
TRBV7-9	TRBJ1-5	ASSLDGDSNQPQH
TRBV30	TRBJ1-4	AWGVEGSEKLF
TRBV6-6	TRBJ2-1	ASHGPGEQF
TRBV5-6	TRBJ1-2	ASSPGQAPYGYT
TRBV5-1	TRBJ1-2	ASSLVAGQQGGYT